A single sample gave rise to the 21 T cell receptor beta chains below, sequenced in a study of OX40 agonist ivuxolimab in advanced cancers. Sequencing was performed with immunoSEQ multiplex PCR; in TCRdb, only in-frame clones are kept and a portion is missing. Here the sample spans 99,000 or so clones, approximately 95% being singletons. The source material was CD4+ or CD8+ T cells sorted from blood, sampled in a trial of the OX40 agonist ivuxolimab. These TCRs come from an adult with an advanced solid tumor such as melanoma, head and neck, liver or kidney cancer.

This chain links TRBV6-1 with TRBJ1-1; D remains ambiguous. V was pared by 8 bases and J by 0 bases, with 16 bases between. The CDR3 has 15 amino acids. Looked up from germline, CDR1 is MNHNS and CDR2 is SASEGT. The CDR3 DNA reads TGTGCCAGCCTGCAGCTATACCGAATGAACACTGAAGCTTTCTTT. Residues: CASLQLYRMNTEAFF.

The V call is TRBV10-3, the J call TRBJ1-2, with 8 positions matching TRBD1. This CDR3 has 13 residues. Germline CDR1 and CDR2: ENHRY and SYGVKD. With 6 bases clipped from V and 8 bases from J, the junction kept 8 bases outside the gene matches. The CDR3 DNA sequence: TGTGCCATCAGCCTGACAGGGGCTGGCGGCTACACCTTC. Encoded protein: CAISLTGAGGYTF.

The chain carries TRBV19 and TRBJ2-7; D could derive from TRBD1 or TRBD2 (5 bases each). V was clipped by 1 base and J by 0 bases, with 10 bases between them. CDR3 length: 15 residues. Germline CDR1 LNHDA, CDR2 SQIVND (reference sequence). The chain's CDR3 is CASSIGDGNSYEQYF. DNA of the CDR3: TGTGCCAGTAGTATAGGGGACGGGAACTCCTACGAGCAGTACTTC.

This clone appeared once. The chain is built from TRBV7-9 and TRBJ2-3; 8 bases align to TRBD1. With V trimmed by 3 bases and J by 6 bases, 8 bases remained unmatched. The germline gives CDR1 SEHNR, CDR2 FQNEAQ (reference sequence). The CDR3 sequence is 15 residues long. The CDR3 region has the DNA TGTGCCAGCAGCTTTGGCCAGGGGGCTTGGGATACGCAGTATTTT. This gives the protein CASSFGQGAWDTQYF. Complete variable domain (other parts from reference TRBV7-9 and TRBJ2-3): DTGVSQNPRHKITKRGQNVTFRCDPISEHNRLYWYRQTLGQGPEFLTYFQNEAQLEKSRLLSDRFSAERPKGSFSTLEIQRTEQGDSAMYLCASSFGQGAWDTQYFGPGTRLTVL.

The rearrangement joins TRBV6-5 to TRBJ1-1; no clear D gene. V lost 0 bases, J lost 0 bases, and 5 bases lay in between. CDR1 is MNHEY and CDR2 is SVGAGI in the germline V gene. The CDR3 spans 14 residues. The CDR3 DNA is TGTGCCAGCAGTTACTCGATGATGAACACTGAAGCTTTCTTT. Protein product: CASSYSMMNTEAFF.

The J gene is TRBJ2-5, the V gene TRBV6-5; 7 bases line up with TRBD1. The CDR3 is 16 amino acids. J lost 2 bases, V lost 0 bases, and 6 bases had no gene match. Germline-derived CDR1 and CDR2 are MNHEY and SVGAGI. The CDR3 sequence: CASSYSGTAFQETQYF. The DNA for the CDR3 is TGTGCCAGCAGTTACTCAGGGACAGCCTTTCAAGAGACCCAGTACTTC.

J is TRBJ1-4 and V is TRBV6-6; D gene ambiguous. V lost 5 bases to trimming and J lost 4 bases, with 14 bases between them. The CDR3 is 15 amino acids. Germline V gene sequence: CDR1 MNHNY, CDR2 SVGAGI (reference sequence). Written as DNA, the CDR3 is TGTGCCAGCAGTAACCCCCCCGGGGATAATGAAAAACTGTTTTTT. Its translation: CASSNPPGDNEKLFF.

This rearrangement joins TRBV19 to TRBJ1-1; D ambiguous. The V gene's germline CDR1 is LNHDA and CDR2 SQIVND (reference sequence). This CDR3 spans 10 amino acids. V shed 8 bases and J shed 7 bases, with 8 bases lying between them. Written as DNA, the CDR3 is TGTGCCAGTTCGGCCTTTGAAGCTTTCTTT. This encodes CASSAFEAFF. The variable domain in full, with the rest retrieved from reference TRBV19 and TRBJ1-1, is DGGITQSPKYLFRKEGQNVTLSCEQNLNHDAMYWYRQDPGQGLRLIYYSQIVNDFQKGDIAEGYSVSREKKESFPLTVTSAQKNPTAFYLCASSAFEAFFGQGTRLTVV.

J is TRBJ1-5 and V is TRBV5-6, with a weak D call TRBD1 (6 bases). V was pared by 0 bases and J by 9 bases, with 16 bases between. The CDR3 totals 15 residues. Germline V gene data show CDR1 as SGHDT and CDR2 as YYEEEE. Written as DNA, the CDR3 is TGTGCCAGCAGCTTGGCCGGGACAACCCCTACGCCCCAGCATTTT. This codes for CASSLAGTTPTPQHF.

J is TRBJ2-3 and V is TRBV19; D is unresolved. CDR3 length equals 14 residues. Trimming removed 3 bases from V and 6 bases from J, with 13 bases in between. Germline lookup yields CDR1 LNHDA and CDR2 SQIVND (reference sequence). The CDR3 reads CASSIMVPGDTQYF. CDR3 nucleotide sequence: TGTGCCAGTAGTATCATGGTCCCTGGGGATACGCAGTATTTT.

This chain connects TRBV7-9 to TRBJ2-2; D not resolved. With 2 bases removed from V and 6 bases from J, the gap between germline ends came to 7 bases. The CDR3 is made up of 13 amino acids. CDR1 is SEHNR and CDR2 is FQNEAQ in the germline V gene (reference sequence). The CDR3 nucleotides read TGTGCCAGCAGCTTATCGGAGTCCGGGGAGCTGTTTTTT. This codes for CASSLSESGELFF.

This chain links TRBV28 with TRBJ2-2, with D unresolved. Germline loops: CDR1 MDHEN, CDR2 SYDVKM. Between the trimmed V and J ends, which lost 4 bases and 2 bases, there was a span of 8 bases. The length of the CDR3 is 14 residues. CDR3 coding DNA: TGTGCCAGCAGTTCAGGATACAACACCGGGGAGCTGTTTTTT. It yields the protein CASSSGYNTGELFF.

The CDR3 loop is CASSLGDHYGYTF. The CDR3 nucleotides are TGCGCCAGCAGCTTGGGGGACCACTATGGCTACACCTTC. V and J are TRBV5-1 and TRBJ1-2; D is perhaps TRBD1 (5 bases). V was pared by 0 bases and J by 3 bases, with 6 bases between. Germline V gives CDR1 SGHRS, CDR2 YFSETQ. The CDR3 covers 13 residues.

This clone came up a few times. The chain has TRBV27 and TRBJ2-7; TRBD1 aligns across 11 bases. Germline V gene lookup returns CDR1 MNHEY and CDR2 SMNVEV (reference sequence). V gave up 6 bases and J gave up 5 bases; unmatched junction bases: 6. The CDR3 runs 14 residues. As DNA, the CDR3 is TGTGCCAGCAGCTCCGGACAGGGGGCCCACGAGCAGTACTTC. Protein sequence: CASSSGQGAHEQYF.

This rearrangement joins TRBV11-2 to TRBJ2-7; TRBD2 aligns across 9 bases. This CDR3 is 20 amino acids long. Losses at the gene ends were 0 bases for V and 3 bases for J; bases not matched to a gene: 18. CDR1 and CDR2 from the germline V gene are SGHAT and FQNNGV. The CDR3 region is CASSLDLLQRGAEQVYEQYF. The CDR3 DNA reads TGTGCCAGCAGCTTAGATCTCCTCCAGCGGGGGGCGGAACAGGTCTACGAGCAGTACTTC.

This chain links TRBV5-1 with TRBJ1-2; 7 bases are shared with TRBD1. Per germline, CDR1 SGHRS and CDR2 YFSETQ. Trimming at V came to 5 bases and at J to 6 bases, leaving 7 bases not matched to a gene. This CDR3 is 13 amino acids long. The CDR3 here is CASSYVQGDGYTF. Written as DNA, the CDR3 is TGCGCCAGCAGTTATGTTCAGGGGGATGGCTACACCTTC.

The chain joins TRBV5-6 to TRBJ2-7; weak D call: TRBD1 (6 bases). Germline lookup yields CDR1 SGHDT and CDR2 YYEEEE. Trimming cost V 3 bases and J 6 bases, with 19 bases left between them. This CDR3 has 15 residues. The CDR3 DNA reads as TGTGCCAGCAGCTGGGGGCCCGGGGCAGAGGGCGAGCAGTACTTC. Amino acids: CASSWGPGAEGEQYF.

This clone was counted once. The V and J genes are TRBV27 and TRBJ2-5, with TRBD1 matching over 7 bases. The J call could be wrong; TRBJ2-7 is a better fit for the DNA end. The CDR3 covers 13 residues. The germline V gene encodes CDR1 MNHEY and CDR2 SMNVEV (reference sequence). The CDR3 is CASGVGQSYEQYF. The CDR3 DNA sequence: TGTGCCAGCGGGGTGGGACAGTCCTACGAGCAGTACTTC.

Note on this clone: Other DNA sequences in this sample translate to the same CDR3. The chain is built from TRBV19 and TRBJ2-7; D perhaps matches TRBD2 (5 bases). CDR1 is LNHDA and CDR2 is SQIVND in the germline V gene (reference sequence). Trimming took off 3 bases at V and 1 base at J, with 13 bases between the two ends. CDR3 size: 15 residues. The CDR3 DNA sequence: TGTGCCAGTAGTATGGCCCTAGCTGGGTCCTACGAGCAGTACTTC. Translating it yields CASSMALAGSYEQYF.

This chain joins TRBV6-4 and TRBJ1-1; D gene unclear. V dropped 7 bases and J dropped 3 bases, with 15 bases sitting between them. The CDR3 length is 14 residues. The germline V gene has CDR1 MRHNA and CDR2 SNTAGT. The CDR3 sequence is CASKRHVGDTEAFF. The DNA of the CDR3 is TGTGCCAGCAAGAGACACGTCGGAGACACTGAAGCTTTCTTT.

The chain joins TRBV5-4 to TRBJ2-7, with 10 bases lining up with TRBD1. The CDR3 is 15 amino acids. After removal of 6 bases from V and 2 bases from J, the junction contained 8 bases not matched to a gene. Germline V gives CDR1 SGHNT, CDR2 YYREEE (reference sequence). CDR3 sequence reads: CASTFRDRGPYEQYF. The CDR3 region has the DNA TGTGCCAGCACCTTTAGGGACAGGGGCCCCTACGAGCAGTACTTC.